This TCR beta chain was retrieved from a study of T cell repertoires in cytomegalovirus infection. Regarding the study as a whole: Based on cumulative public TCR beta family frequency, carriers of CMV plus the relevant HLA were identified.

One entry per CDR3 protein results from TCRdb running MiXCR on the reads. The top ten hold roughly 12% of the sample, which has about 830,000 distinct CDR3 sequences, about 33% seen once. In the case of this clonotype: Its antigen is not known.

The CDR3 is 11 residues long. Trimming removed 8 bases from V and 7 bases from J, with 11 bases in between. The sequences come from cultured CD8+ T cells from PBMCs, collected from culture after CMV antigen stimulation. The rearrangement links TRBV12-3 or TRBV12-4 to TRBJ1-1; D is unclear. The source of this sequence is a human donor in good health (CMV status not recorded). Some clones in this sample may be carry-over from other donors' samples. CDR3 sequence: CASRQTDEAFF. For the CDR3, the DNA is TGTGCCAGCCGCCAGACTGATGAAGCTTTCTTT.